The clone carrying this T cell receptor (beta chain) was seen only a few times. Its antigen is currently unknown. The CDR3 has 18 amino acids. V was trimmed by 0 bases and J by 1 base, leaving 19 bases between them. Germline CDR1 LGHNA, CDR2 YNFKEQ. This sample was included in a study of early T cells in non-severe SARS-CoV-2 infection. Background on the study: Unsorted whole blood bulk RNA was sequenced, with unpaired chains. Study-wide results and limits: Sequences matched to VDJdb favored anti-spike CD8 responses, while private and CD4 specificities were missed.

Unique molecular identifiers were added to individual cDNA molecules. TCRdb reprocessed the 5' RACE reads via MiXCR and lists one record per CDR3 protein. The sample carries some 66,000 distinct CDR3 sequences, approximately 13% recorded once. The chain carries TRBV4-2 and TRBJ2-7; D uncertain. The receptor was isolated from an adult who was a healthcare worker with PCR-confirmed SARS-CoV-2 infection or an uninfected control (not recorded which). Sequencing was performed on whole blood. CDR3 nucleotide sequence: TGTGCCAGCAGCCAAGATCGCGTAAACATTGGCGGTTCCTACGAGCAGTACTTC. Translating it yields CASSQDRVNIGGSYEQYF.